One sample yielded the 4 T cell receptor beta chains listed below, sequenced in a study of a mutant IDH1 vaccine in newly diagnosed glioma. Regarding time point: week 5, during vaccination. Every vaccination contained 300 ug of the mutant IDH1 20-mer peptide and was paired with topical imiquimod. For these receptors, no antigen is known. Sequenced by immunoSEQ multiplex PCR; TCRdb stores in-frame clones only, minus some. The table includes around 61,000 clones, 85% to 90% detected once. The material was PBMCs, obtained from a glioma patient whose treatment included an IDH1 peptide vaccine. These receptors all stem from a middle-aged woman with glioma.

The chain has TRBV28 and TRBJ2-7, with D possibly TRBD2 on 6 matching bases. V was cut by 5 bases and J by 0 bases, with 17 bases left in between. The CDR3 length is 16 residues. Per germline, CDR1 MDHEN and CDR2 SYDVKM. The CDR3 sequence is CASSPRGVASSYEQYF. CDR3 sequence (DNA): TGTGCCAGCAGTCCCCGCGGGGTCGCCAGCTCCTACGAGCAGTACTTC.

The chain employs TRBV4-1 and TRBJ2-1; D not certain. Germline CDR1 reads MGHRA; CDR2 reads YSYEKL. The CDR3 consists of 14 residues. Trimming removed 4 bases at V and 9 bases at J, with 16 bases between. The CDR3 DNA sequence: TGCGCCAGCAGCCCTCAGAGTGTTCGTAGTGAGCAGTTCTTC. Translating it yields CASSPQSVRSEQFF.

This clone showed up just a few times. CDR3 in amino acids: CASRRGQGNTIYF. As DNA, the CDR3 is TGTGCCAGTAGGCGGGGGCAAGGAAACACCATATATTTT. J is TRBJ1-3 and V is TRBV19; possibly TRBD1 for D (6 bases). CDR1 is LNHDA, CDR2 SQIVND, per germline (reference sequence). The length of the CDR3 is 13 residues. V was cut by 6 bases and J by 4 bases, with 10 bases left in between.

The chain carries TRBV29-1 and TRBJ2-3; D possibly matches TRBD1 or TRBD2 (6 bases each). CDR1 is SQVTM and CDR2 is ANQGSEA in the germline V gene. V was clipped by 6 bases and J by 4 bases, with 14 bases between them. This CDR3 is built from 13 residues. CDR3 residues: CSVARGRADTQYF. The CDR3 nucleotides are TGCAGCGTCGCCCGGGGGCGCGCAGATACGCAGTATTTT.